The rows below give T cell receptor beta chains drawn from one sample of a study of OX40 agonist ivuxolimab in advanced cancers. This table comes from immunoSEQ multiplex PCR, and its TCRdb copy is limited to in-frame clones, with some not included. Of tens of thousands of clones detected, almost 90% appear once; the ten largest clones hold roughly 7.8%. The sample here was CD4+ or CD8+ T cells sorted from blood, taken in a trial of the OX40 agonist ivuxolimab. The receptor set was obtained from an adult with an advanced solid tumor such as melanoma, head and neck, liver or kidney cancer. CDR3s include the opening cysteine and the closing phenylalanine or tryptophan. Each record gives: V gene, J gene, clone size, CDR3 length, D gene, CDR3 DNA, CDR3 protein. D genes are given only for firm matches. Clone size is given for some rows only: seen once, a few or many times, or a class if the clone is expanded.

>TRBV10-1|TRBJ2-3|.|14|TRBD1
TGCGCCAGCAGCCAGGACAGGGGCGCAGATACGCAGTATTTT
CASSQDRGADTQYF
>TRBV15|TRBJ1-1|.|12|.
TGTGCCTTCGGGGGGACGAACACTGAAGCTTTCTTT
CAFGGTNTEAFF
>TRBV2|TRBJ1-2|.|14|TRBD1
TGTGCCAGCAGTGAACAGGGGGCTGCTTATGGCTACACCTTC
CASSEQGAAYGYTF
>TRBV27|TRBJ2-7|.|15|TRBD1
TGTGCCAGCAGTTCCACAGGGACAGGGATCTACGAGCAGTACTTC
CASSSTGTGIYEQYF
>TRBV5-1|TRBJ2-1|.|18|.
TGCGCCAGCAGCTTCCGATCGTTCAGGGGAGTGGCCTACAATGAGCAGTTCTTC
CASSFRSFRGVAYNEQFF
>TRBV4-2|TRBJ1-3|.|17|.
TGTGCCAGCAGCGCCATACCAACCGAGACCTTTGGAAACACCATATATTTT
CASSAIPTETFGNTIYF
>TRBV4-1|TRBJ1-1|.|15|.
TGCGCCAGCAGCCAAGGGCCAGGGAGGGACACTGAAGCTTTCTTT
CASSQGPGRDTEAFF
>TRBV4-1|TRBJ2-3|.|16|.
TGCGCCAGCAGCCAATCTCGCCGAGGAGGCACAGATACGCAGTATTTT
CASSQSRRGGTDTQYF
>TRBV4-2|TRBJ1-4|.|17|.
TGTGCCAGCAGCCAAGGGTGGACGGGAACAACTAATGAAAAACTGTTTTTT
CASSQGWTGTTNEKLFF
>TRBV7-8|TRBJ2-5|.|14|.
TGTGCCAGCAGCTCGAATCCCGTCGGGGCCACCCAGTACTTC
CASSSNPVGATQYF
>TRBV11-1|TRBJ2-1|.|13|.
TGTGCCAGCAGCTTAGACAGGAACAATGAGCAGTTCTTC
CASSLDRNNEQFF
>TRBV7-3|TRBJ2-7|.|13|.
TGTGCCAGCAGCTTATATTGGGGATACGAGCAGTACTTC
CASSLYWGYEQYF
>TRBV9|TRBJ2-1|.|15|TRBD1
TGTGCCAGCAGCGTCACAGGGGGCACGTACAATGAGCAGTTCTTC
CASSVTGGTYNEQFF
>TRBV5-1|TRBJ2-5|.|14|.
TGCGCCAGCAGCTTGGTAAGCGACGGGGAGACCCAGTACTTC
CASSLVSDGETQYF
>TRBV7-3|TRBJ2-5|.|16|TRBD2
TGTGCCAGCAGCAGACTAGCGGGAGGGCCCCAAGAGACCCAGTACTTC
CASSRLAGGPQETQYF
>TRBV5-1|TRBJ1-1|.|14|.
TGCGCCAGCAGCTTGGCTAGTATTAGCACTGAAGCTTTCTTT
CASSLASISTEAFF
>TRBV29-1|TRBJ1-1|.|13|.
TGCAGCGTTGAAAGGAGGTTGAACACTGAAGCTTTCTTT
CSVERRLNTEAFF
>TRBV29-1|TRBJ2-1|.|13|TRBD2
TGCAGCGTTGTTAGCGGGAGTTTGGATGAGCAGTTCTTC
CSVVSGSLDEQFF
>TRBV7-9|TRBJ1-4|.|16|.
TGTGCCAGCAGCCCGGGGGACGGAGCAACTAATGAAAAACTGTTTTTT
CASSPGDGATNEKLFF
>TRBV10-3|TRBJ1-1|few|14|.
TGTGCCATCAGCCGATCAAAGGACCAGCTTCGAGCTTTCTTT
CAISRSKDQLRAFF
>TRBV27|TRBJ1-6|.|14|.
TGTGCCAGCAGATGGGCCCATCTGGATTCACCCCTCCACTTT
CASRWAHLDSPLHF
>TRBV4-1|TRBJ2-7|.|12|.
TGCGCCAGCAGCAAAGACGGGCTCGAGCAGTACTTC
CASSKDGLEQYF
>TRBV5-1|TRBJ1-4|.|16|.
TGCGCCAGCAGCCCCCGGGGGTTTGCAACTAATGAAAAACTGTTTTTT
CASSPRGFATNEKLFF
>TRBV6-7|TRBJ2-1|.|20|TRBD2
TGTGCCAGCAGTTACCCTCGGGGTAGCGGGGACCCTATCCCCTACAATGAGCAGTTCTTC
CASSYPRGSGDPIPYNEQFF
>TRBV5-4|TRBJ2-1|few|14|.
TGTGCCAGCAGTGTTCAGGGCTCCTCCAATGAGCAGTTCTTC
CASSVQGSSNEQFF
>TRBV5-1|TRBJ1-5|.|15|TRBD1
TGCGCCAGCAGGGATCCGGGACAGGGAGATTGGCCCCAGCATTTT
CASRDPGQGDWPQHF
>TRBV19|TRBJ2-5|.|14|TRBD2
TGTGCCAGTAGTCGGGGGGGGCTCCAAGAGACCCAGTACTTC
CASSRGGLQETQYF